One and the same sample provided the 18 T cell receptor beta chains below, sequenced in a study of technical replicates of blood from a few donors. Profiled with immunoSEQ multiplex PCR; TCRdb holds only in-frame clones, not every one. The sample lists under 100,000 clones, just under 95% occurring once. What was sequenced was T cells isolated from PBMCs. These receptors were collected from a human donor in good health.

This clone was counted a single time. The CDR3 protein is CASSATSGDLLSYEQYF. CDR3 nucleotide sequence: TGTGCCAGCAGCGCGACTAGCGGCGACTTACTTTCCTACGAGCAGTACTTC. This rearrangement joins TRBV7-9 to TRBJ2-7, with 9 nucleotides matching TRBD2. Germline CDR1 SEHNR, CDR2 FQNEAQ (reference sequence). V was clipped by 5 bases and J by 1 base; unmatched bases: 12. The CDR3 consists of 17 residues. Looking up the rest from reference TRBV7-9 and TRBJ2-7 gives the full variable domain: DTGVSQNPRHKITKRGQNVTFRCDPISEHNRLYWYRQTLGQGPEFLTYFQNEAQLEKSRLLSDRFSAERPKGSFSTLEIQRTEQGDSAMYLCASSATSGDLLSYEQYFGPGTRLTVT.

This clone has a single count. This chain links TRBV6-5 with TRBJ2-7, with D maybe TRBD1 (6 bases). Germline-derived CDR1 and CDR2 are MNHEY and SVGAGI. Trimming took off 11 bases at V and 1 base at J, with 18 bases between the two ends. The CDR3 is 14 residues long. Written as DNA, the CDR3 is TGTGCCTCTACACCGGGCAGGGGATCCTACGAGCAGTACTTC. Its protein product is CASTPGRGSYEQYF.

This clone was picked up one time. The gene calls are TRBV5-8 and TRBJ1-4; no firm D call. From germline, CDR1 is SGHTS and CDR2 YDEGEE. This CDR3 region has 15 residues. V shed 3 bases and J shed 5 bases, with 14 bases lying between them. CDR3 region: CASSSVPAENEKLFF. CDR3 nucleotides: TGTGCCAGCAGCTCCGTCCCGGCGGAGAATGAAAAACTGTTTTTT.

The rearrangement links TRBV27 to TRBJ1-5; D gene uncertain. The CDR3 covers 15 residues. Germline V gene sequence: CDR1 MNHEY, CDR2 SMNVEV (reference sequence). The V end lost 3 bases, the J end lost 5 bases, and 14 bases lay between the germline ends. The CDR3 DNA sequence: TGTGCCAGCAGTTTGACGCCGGGCGGGGATCAGCCCCAGCATTTT. Residues: CASSLTPGGDQPQHF.

The rearrangement joins TRBV7-8 to TRBJ1-1, with D possibly matching TRBD1 (5 bases). CDR3 length: 17 amino acids. Looked up from germline, CDR1 is SGHVS and CDR2 is FQNEAQ. Trimming removed 3 bases at V and 5 bases at J, with 22 bases between. CDR3 nucleotides: TGTGCCAGCAGCTTGGAACAAGGGACGGACTATGGAACTGAAGCTTTCTTT. Residues: CASSLEQGTDYGTEAFF. The complete variable domain, with remaining parts taken from reference TRBV7-8 and TRBJ1-1, reads GAGVSQSPRYKVAKRGQDVALRCDPISGHVSLFWYQQALGQGPEFLTYFQNEAQLDKSGLPSDRFFAERPEGSVSTLKIQRTQQEDSAVYLCASSLEQGTDYGTEAFFGQGTRLTVV.

V and J are TRBV4-2 and TRBJ2-6; D possibly corresponds to TRBD1 (5 bases). Deletions cut 0 bases from V and 4 bases from J, with 13 bases between. CDR1 is LGHNA and CDR2 is YNFKEQ in the germline V gene. The CDR3 covers 17 residues. CDR3 region: CASSQELGLVGANVLTF. CDR3 nucleotide sequence: TGTGCCAGCAGCCAAGAGCTGGGGCTCGTCGGGGCCAACGTCCTGACTTTC.

The chain couples TRBV10-3 to TRBJ1-2; 7 bases are a match to TRBD1. This CDR3 has 14 residues. Germline-derived CDR1 and CDR2 are ENHRY and SYGVKD. Unmatched junction bases numbered 11, after V lost 6 bases and J lost 7 bases. CDR3 sequence: CAIRDSGTEGGYTF. The CDR3 DNA reads as TGTGCCATCAGAGACTCCGGGACAGAGGGTGGCTACACCTTC.

The V gene is TRBV27, the J gene TRBJ2-1; 10 positions match TRBD2. After removal of 3 bases from V and 4 bases from J, the junction contained 21 bases not matched to a gene. CDR3 length: 21 amino acids. In germline, CDR1 is MNHEY, CDR2 SMNVEV (reference sequence). This CDR3 reads CASSFSVRKVPGTSEYNEQFF. The CDR3 region has the DNA TGTGCCAGCAGTTTTTCCGTAAGAAAAGTACCCGGGACTAGCGAGTACAATGAGCAGTTCTTC.

This chain links TRBV19 with TRBJ1-3, with TRBD1 as a possible D gene (5 bases). Trimming took 6 bases from V and 0 from J, leaving 24 bases between them. Germline loops: CDR1 LNHDA, CDR2 SQIVND (reference sequence). The CDR3 length is 19 residues. DNA for the CDR3: TGTGCCAGTAGAGGGGTTATAAGGAGGGCTAATTCCTCTGGAAACACCATATATTTT. Translated: CASRGVIRRANSSGNTIYF.

The chain uses TRBV28 and TRBJ1-1, with D uncertain. The CDR3 loop spans 11 amino acids. V lost 2 bases and J lost 10, with 8 bases in between. CDR1 MDHEN and CDR2 SYDVKM come from the germline V gene. CDR3 sequence: CASSLVTRAFF. CDR3 nucleotides: TGTGCCAGCAGTTTAGTCACGAGAGCTTTCTTT.

In its sample, this clone was seen once. The chain employs TRBV2 and TRBJ2-2, with 7 positions matching TRBD2. CDR1 is SNHLY, CDR2 FYNNEI, per germline. V lost 8 bases and J lost 10; bases outside the gene matches: 4. The CDR3 loop spans 11 amino acids. This CDR3 is CASFGLVELFF. CDR3 nucleotide sequence: TGTGCCAGCTTTGGACTAGTGGAGCTGTTTTTT. The full variable domain, completed using reference TRBV2 and TRBJ2-2, is EPEVTQTPSHQVTQMGQEVILRCVPISNHLYFYWYRQILGQKVEFLVSFYNNEISEKSEIFDDQFSVERPDGSNFTLKIRSTKLEDSAMYFCASFGLVELFFGEGSRLTVL.

This sequence joins TRBV7-9 and TRBJ2-5; 8 bases are shared with TRBD1. The ends lost 3 bases at V and 8 bases at J; junction bases unmatched: 11. Germline CDR1 is SEHNR and CDR2 is FQNEAQ (reference sequence). The CDR3 contains 15 residues. CDR3 DNA: TGTGCCAGCAGCTTCATTTCCGGGACAGGTAGTACCCAGTACTTC. This encodes CASSFISGTGSTQYF.

The rearrangement links TRBV4-1 to TRBJ2-1; 9 nucleotides match TRBD2. V gave up 4 bases and J gave up 4 bases; unmatched junction bases: 8. The germline gives CDR1 MGHRA, CDR2 YSYEKL. This CDR3 is 16 amino acids long. CDR3: CASSRSGSGGYNEQFF. The CDR3 DNA reads as TGCGCCAGCAGCCGGAGTGGTAGCGGGGGTTACAATGAGCAGTTCTTC.

This clone was counted a single time. CDR3 DNA sequence: TGTGCCACCAGCAGAGACGCGGGGGGGCCTAAGGGAGATACGCAGTATTTT. As protein: CATSRDAGGPKGDTQYF. The chain combines TRBV15 with TRBJ2-3; 9 bases are a match to TRBD2. The CDR3 totals 17 residues. The V segment lost 0 bases and the J segment 5 bases; nucleotides outside the gene matches: 9. CDR1 LNHNV and CDR2 YYDKDF come from the germline V gene (reference sequence).

This chain uses TRBV6-5 with TRBJ2-7; 7 positions agree with TRBD1. CDR3 length equals 14 residues. Germline CDR1 and CDR2: MNHEY and SVGAGI. V lost 0 bases, J lost 7 bases, and 6 bases stayed unmatched. This chain's CDR3 is CASSYSMTGWEQYF. The CDR3 coding sequence is TGTGCCAGCAGTTACTCGATGACAGGGTGGGAGCAGTACTTC.

The chain joins TRBV2 to TRBJ2-6, with D possibly matching TRBD1 (6 bases). CDR1 SNHLY and CDR2 FYNNEI come from the germline V gene. The CDR3 spans 19 residues. V was trimmed by 4 bases and J by 4 bases, leaving 23 bases between them. The CDR3 reads CASSVVIGSGARGANVLTF. DNA for the CDR3: TGTGCCAGCAGTGTGGTTATCGGCTCAGGGGCTAGGGGGGCCAACGTCCTGACTTTC.

This clone was counted once. This chain joins TRBV7-6 and TRBJ2-1; TRBD1 is a possible D gene (5 bases). The CDR3 contains 16 residues. V lost 1 base to trimming and J lost 8 bases, with 18 bases between them. From germline, CDR1 is SGHVS and CDR2 FNYEAQ. The CDR3 coding sequence is TGTGCCAGCAGCTTAGACAGGAAAACCCAAAGGGATGAGCAGTTCTTC. Translating it yields CASSLDRKTQRDEQFF.

The chain uses TRBV7-8 and TRBJ1-2; 7 nucleotides align to TRBD1. The CDR3 consists of 14 residues. V shed 3 bases and J 8 bases; nucleotides not matched to a gene: 9. CDR1 and CDR2 (germline): SGHVS, FQNEAQ. The CDR3 DNA sequence: TGTGCCAGCAGCTTTGAGACAGGGCTACGAGGCTACACCTTC. Translated, it gives CASSFETGLRGYTF.